This T cell receptor (beta chain) was captured in a study of CD8+CD57+ T cells in acquired aplastic anemia. Whole-study context: Sorting CD4+ and CD8+ cells gave DNA averaging roughly 3.2 ug. CD4+ cell libraries from healthy donors averaged roughly 10 million reads.

Regarding this clonotype: Antigen unknown.

Profiling that covered TCR beta VDJ and CDR3 relied on genomic DNA as its template. In TCRdb, the reads were re-called with MiXCR into one record per CDR3 protein. Of fewer than 200,000 distinct CDR3 sequences listed, 55% to 70% were seen once; the top ten hold less than 55%. Study-wide points: Shared by patients and controls, nearly 30 CD8+ CDR3s were abundant in patients. Simpson's diversity of CD8+ cells was not significantly different in patients compared with controls.

The CDR3 length is 13 residues. Deletions cut 4 bases from V and 0 bases from J, with 6 bases between. Germline V gives CDR1 MGHDK, CDR2 SYGVNS. The chain carries TRBV25-1 and TRBJ1-2; no clear D. Source material: sorted CD4+, CD8+, or CD8+CD57+ T cells (not recorded which) from PBMCs. The sequence came from a human donor in good health. For the CDR3, the DNA is TGTGCCAGCAGTGCAGGAGCTAACTATGGCTACACCTTC. Translation gives CASSAGANYGYTF.